Detailed here is one T cell receptor beta chain. Its antigen remains unidentified. The data were taken from a study of OX40 agonist ivuxolimab in advanced cancers. Findings and caveats of the study: Also present in some nonresponders was a low level of normalized T-cell clonal expansion. Relatively little clonal expansion, among the lowest observed, appeared in partial responders at 0.1-3.0 mg/kg. Averaging showed that CD8+ T cells had more expanded clones than CD4+ did. Antigen specificity of clonally expanded peripheral T cells was not established.

Some clones are missing from TCRdb's copy, which holds only in-frame ones; the method was immunoSEQ multiplex PCR. This repertoire shows 60,000 to 75,000 clones, 84% found once; its top ten account for approximately 8%. CDR1 and CDR2 (germline): SGHVS, FNYEAQ. Trimming cost V 6 bases and J 6 bases, with 18 bases left between them. CDR3 length: 15 amino acids. The genes are TRBV7-6 and TRBJ2-1, with TRBD2 as a possible D gene (7 bases). This receptor was taken from an adult with an advanced solid tumor such as melanoma, head and neck, liver or kidney cancer. This specimen was CD4+ or CD8+ T cells sorted from blood, taken in a trial of the OX40 agonist ivuxolimab. Here the CDR3 reads CASSPAGHYSNEQFF. DNA for the CDR3: TGTGCCAGCAGTCCAGCGGGACACTATTCCAATGAGCAGTTCTTC.